Below, 24 T cell receptor beta chains from the same sample are listed, as sequenced in a study of control samples from healthy donors and cancer patients. Sequencing used immunoSEQ multiplex PCR; TCRdb keeps in-frame clones, though not all of them. In the table there are approximately 52,000 clones, roughly 88% of which are singletons. The sequenced sample was blood. These receptors came from a man aged 50 to 59 in good health.

The rearrangement links TRBV28 to TRBJ1-1, with D perhaps matching TRBD1 (5 bases). Germline V CDR1 and CDR2: MDHEN, SYDVKM. The CDR3 has 14 amino acids. Trimming stripped 4 bases from V and 1 base from J, with 10 bases between. In nucleotides, the CDR3 is TGTGCCAGCAGTTCAGGGACGGCGAACACTGAAGCTTTCTTT. Its protein product is CASSSGTANTEAFF.

This clone was found a few times. This CDR3 is CASSLAGASEQYF. The CDR3 DNA follows: TGTGCCAGCAGTTTAGCGGGGGCTTCCGAGCAGTACTTC. The J gene is TRBJ2-7, the V gene TRBV28; D perhaps matches TRBD2 (7 bases). Germline V gene sequence: CDR1 MDHEN, CDR2 SYDVKM. The CDR3 totals 13 residues. With 2 bases removed from V and 6 bases from J, the gap between germline ends came to 11 bases.

The V and J genes are TRBV28 and TRBJ1-5; a possible D gene is TRBD1 (6 bases). CDR1 is MDHEN, CDR2 SYDVKM, per germline. Between the trimmed V and J ends, which lost 2 bases and 2 bases, there was a span of 10 bases. The CDR3 spans 15 residues. For the CDR3, the DNA is TGTGCCAGCAGTTTAGGGGGGGCCGGCAATCAGCCCCAGCATTTT. Amino acids: CASSLGGAGNQPQHF.

The rearrangement links TRBV11-2 to TRBJ1-4, with no clear D. Trimming removed 0 bases at V and 8 bases at J, with 16 bases between. The V gene's germline CDR1 is SGHAT and CDR2 FQNNGV. The CDR3 spans 16 residues. Written as DNA, the CDR3 is TGTGCCAGCAGCTTAGATTGGGGAGGACCAGGCGAAAAACTGTTTTTT. The encoded protein is CASSLDWGGPGEKLFF.

V gene TRBV6-2 or TRBV6-3 combines with J gene TRBJ1-2; 9 nucleotides match TRBD1. This CDR3 is 16 amino acids long. Trimming at V came to 6 bases and at J to 4 bases, leaving 12 bases not matched to a gene. The germline V gene has CDR1 MNHEY and CDR2 SVGEGT. The chain's CDR3 is CASSPNGWTGVYGYTF. The CDR3, as DNA: TGTGCCAGCAGCCCTAATGGGTGGACAGGGGTCTATGGCTACACCTTC.

The V call is TRBV28, the J call TRBJ2-7; 8 nucleotides agree with TRBD1. V shed 10 bases and J 4 bases; nucleotides not matched to a gene: 15. The length of the CDR3 is 15 residues. From germline, CDR1 is MDHEN and CDR2 SYDVKM. The CDR3 spells CATVIDQGAIYEQYF. The CDR3 DNA reads as TGTGCCACCGTTATCGACCAGGGGGCTATTTACGAGCAGTACTTC.

The chain is built from TRBV6-5 and TRBJ2-1; tentative D call: TRBD2 (6 bases). Trimming stripped 5 bases from V and 6 bases from J, with 17 bases between. CDR1 and CDR2 (germline): MNHEY, SVGAGI. This CDR3 region has 15 residues. The CDR3 sequence is CASSNRGNGPNEQFF. As DNA, the CDR3 is TGTGCCAGCAGTAACCGGGGGAATGGGCCCAATGAGCAGTTCTTC.

This clone was counted a few times. The chain is built from TRBV7-6 and TRBJ2-1, with D possibly matching TRBD2 (6 bases). V was shortened by 1 base and J by 4 bases, with 11 bases between the two germline ends. Germline-derived CDR1 and CDR2 are SGHVS and FNYEAQ. The CDR3 runs to 15 residues. DNA of the CDR3: TGTGCCAGCAGCTTAGTGTCTAGCGAGTACAATGAGCAGTTCTTC. Protein sequence: CASSLVSSEYNEQFF.

The V gene is TRBV6-5, the J gene TRBJ1-2; a possible D gene is TRBD1 (5 bases). The germline CDR1 and CDR2 sequences are MNHEY and SVGAGI. The CDR3 totals 13 residues. Trimming pared 0 bases from V and 5 bases from J, leaving 7 bases between. The CDR3 here is CASSYSGGYGYTF. Written as DNA, the CDR3 is TGTGCCAGCAGTTACTCCGGGGGGTATGGCTACACCTTC.

This clone occurred once. The V gene is TRBV27, the J gene TRBJ2-1; 11 nucleotides match TRBD2. Looked up from germline, CDR1 is MNHEY and CDR2 is SMNVEV (reference sequence). After removal of 6 bases from V and 0 bases from J, the junction contained 7 bases not matched to a gene. This CDR3 has 17 amino acids. CDR3 DNA: TGTGCCAGCAGCCCCGGGACTAGCGGTCCCTCCTACAATGAGCAGTTCTTC. This codes for CASSPGTSGPSYNEQFF.

As DNA, the CDR3 is TGTGCCAGCAGGATACAGGGCTTTGGCTACACCTTC. Translation: CASRIQGFGYTF. The rearrangement links TRBV6-6 to TRBJ1-2, with TRBD1 as a possible D gene (6 bases). Germline lookup yields CDR1 MNHNY and CDR2 SVGAGI (reference sequence). The CDR3 contains 12 residues. The germline V and J ends were trimmed by 6 bases and 7 bases, with 12 bases remaining between them.

The chain uses TRBV27 and TRBJ2-7; no firm D call. In germline, CDR1 is MNHEY, CDR2 SMNVEV (reference sequence). The CDR3 runs 13 residues. V gave up 4 bases and J gave up 2 bases, with 9 bases separating them. DNA of the CDR3: TGTGCCAGCAGTTCCCGGACCACCTACGAGCAGTACTTC. This translates into CASSSRTTYEQYF.

The chain recombines TRBV19 with TRBJ2-1; 13 bases are a match to TRBD2. The CDR3 is 16 amino acids. Germline-derived CDR1 and CDR2 are LNHDA and SQIVND (reference sequence). The trim removed 1 base at V and 7 bases at J, leaving 4 bases unmatched. CDR3 DNA sequence: TGTGCCAGTAGTATAGGATTGACTAGCGGGGGGAATGAGCAGTTCTTC. Translating gives CASSIGLTSGGNEQFF.

The chain links TRBV19 to TRBJ1-5; D is ambiguous. The CDR3 is 17 amino acids. Germline V gene sequence: CDR1 LNHDA, CDR2 SQIVND (reference sequence). V was cut by 2 bases and J by 2 bases, with 16 bases left in between. The CDR3, as DNA: TGTGCCAGTAGTATAAGGTTGTCGACCCCGGGCAATCAGCCCCAGCATTTT. This gives the protein CASSIRLSTPGNQPQHF.

This clone was counted once. The rearrangement joins TRBV7-9 to TRBJ2-7; D might be TRBD2 (7 bases). Trimming removed 5 bases at V and 0 bases at J, with 17 bases between. CDR3 size: 16 residues. Looked up from germline, CDR1 is SEHNR and CDR2 is FQNEAQ (reference sequence). The CDR3 coding sequence is TGTGCCAGCAGCCCGAGGGGGGGGAACAACTCCTACGAGCAGTACTTC. Translated: CASSPRGGNNSYEQYF.

The J gene is TRBJ2-1, the V gene TRBV7-8; D remains unclear. Germline V gene data show CDR1 as SGHVS and CDR2 as FQNEAQ. The CDR3 runs 15 residues. Deletions cut 1 base from V and 0 bases from J, with 7 bases between. The CDR3 protein is CASSLVGSSYNEQFF. The CDR3 bases are TGTGCCAGCAGCTTAGTTGGTAGCTCCTACAATGAGCAGTTCTTC.

The sample holds a few counts of this clone. The V call is TRBV19, the J call TRBJ1-5; D may be TRBD1 (5 bases). This CDR3 spans 14 amino acids. The germline V gene has CDR1 LNHDA and CDR2 SQIVND (reference sequence). Trimming cost V 3 bases and J 5 bases, with 11 bases left between them. CDR3: CASSMGGIDQPQHF. Here the CDR3 DNA reads TGTGCCAGTAGTATGGGGGGGATAGATCAGCCCCAGCATTTT. Full variable domain (remainder filled in from reference TRBV19 and TRBJ1-5): DGGITQSPKYLFRKEGQNVTLSCEQNLNHDAMYWYRQDPGQGLRLIYYSQIVNDFQKGDIAEGYSVSREKKESFPLTVTSAQKNPTAFYLCASSMGGIDQPQHFGDGTRLSIL.

The chain is built from TRBV5-8 and TRBJ1-1, with D hard to call. V was trimmed by 4 bases and J by 0 bases, leaving 10 bases between them. Germline-derived CDR1 and CDR2 are SGHTS and YDEGEE. CDR3 length equals 14 residues. The DNA of the CDR3 is TGTGCCAGCAGCGATCCAGGTATGAACACTGAAGCTTTCTTT. It is translated as CASSDPGMNTEAFF.

The chain combines TRBV2 with TRBJ2-3; no definite D call. V was pared by 3 bases and J by 3 bases, with 4 bases between. This CDR3 is built from 12 residues. CDR1 and CDR2 from the germline V gene are SNHLY and FYNNEI. The DNA of the CDR3 is TGTGCCAGCAGTGAGAGAACAGATACGCAGTATTTT. This encodes CASSERTDTQYF.

The chain couples TRBV4-1 to TRBJ2-7; TRBD1 might be the D (7 bases). Germline V gene data show CDR1 as MGHRA and CDR2 as YSYEKL. The V end was cut by 0 bases, the J end by 1 base, with 19 bases between. CDR3 size: 18 residues. The CDR3 loop is CASSQERGRGASSYEQYF. The CDR3 coding sequence is TGCGCCAGCAGCCAAGAAAGAGGCAGGGGGGCTAGTTCCTACGAGCAGTACTTC.

The rearrangement links TRBV9 to TRBJ1-2; the match to TRBD1 covers 10 bases. J was trimmed by 4 bases and V by 4 bases; bases with no gene match: 10. CDR3 size: 16 residues. The germline gives CDR1 SGDLS, CDR2 YYNGEE. This chain's CDR3 is CASSPPGTGEAYGYTF. DNA for the CDR3: TGTGCCAGCAGCCCTCCTGGGACAGGGGAGGCCTATGGCTACACCTTC.

This clone appeared once. The J gene is TRBJ2-1, the V gene TRBV14, with D possibly matching TRBD2 (6 bases). V shed 4 bases and J shed 6 bases, with 10 bases lying between them. The CDR3 covers 13 residues. Germline V gene data show CDR1 as SGHDN and CDR2 as FVKESK. CDR3 in amino acids: CASSPGTFNEQFF. CDR3 in DNA: TGTGCCAGCAGCCCAGGGACTTTCAATGAGCAGTTCTTC.

This chain joins TRBV28 and TRBJ1-5, with D uncertain. The CDR3 is made up of 15 amino acids. Deletions cut 5 bases from V and 1 base from J, with 12 bases between. Looked up from germline, CDR1 is MDHEN and CDR2 is SYDVKM. The CDR3 protein is CASSPIVWSNQPQHF. CDR3 nucleotides: TGTGCCAGCAGTCCGATAGTCTGGAGCAATCAGCCCCAGCATTTT. Combining the CDR3 with reference TRBV28 and TRBJ1-5 gives the whole variable domain DVKVTQSSRYLVKRTGEKVFLECVQDMDHENMFWYRQDPGLGLRLIYFSYDVKMKEKGDIPEGYSVSREKKERFSLILESASTNQTSMYLCASSPIVWSNQPQHFGDGTRLSIL.

As concerns this clone: Other DNA sequences of this sample code for an identical CDR3. The V and J genes are TRBV5-6 and TRBJ2-7; the D gene is possibly TRBD1 (6 bases). The germline CDR1 and CDR2 sequences are SGHDT and YYEEEE. This CDR3 spans 14 amino acids. With 0 bases removed from V and 0 bases from J, the gap between germline ends came to 7 bases. The CDR3 region has the DNA TGTGCCAGCAGCTTGGCGGACAGCTCCTACGAGCAGTACTTC. Translated: CASSLADSSYEQYF.